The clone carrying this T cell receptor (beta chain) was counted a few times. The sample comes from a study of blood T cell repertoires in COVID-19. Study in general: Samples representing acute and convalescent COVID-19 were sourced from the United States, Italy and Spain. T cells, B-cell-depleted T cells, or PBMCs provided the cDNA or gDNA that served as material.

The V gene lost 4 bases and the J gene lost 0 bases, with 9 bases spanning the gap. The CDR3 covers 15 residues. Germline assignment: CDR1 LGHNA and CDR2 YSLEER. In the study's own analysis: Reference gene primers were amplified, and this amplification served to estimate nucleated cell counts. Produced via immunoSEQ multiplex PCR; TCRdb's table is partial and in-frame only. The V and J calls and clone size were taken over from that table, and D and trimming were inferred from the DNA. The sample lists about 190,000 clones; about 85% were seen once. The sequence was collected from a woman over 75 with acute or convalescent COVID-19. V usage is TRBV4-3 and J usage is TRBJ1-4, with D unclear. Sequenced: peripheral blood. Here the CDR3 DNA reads TGCGCCAGCAGCCTTGGCGGTGCAACTAATGAAAAACTGTTTTTT. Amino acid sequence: CASSLGGATNEKLFF.